Below, 22 T cell receptor beta chains from the same sample are listed, as sequenced in a study of T cell repertoires in cytomegalovirus infection. TCRdb recomputed calls from the reads with MiXCR, one row per CDR3 protein. The profile shows hundreds of thousands of distinct CDR3 sequences, around 9.5% of them singletons. The sequenced sample consisted of PBMCs. These receptors came from a human donor in good health (CMV status not recorded). Some clones in this sample may be carry-over from other donors' samples.

This clonotype occurred a few times. V gene TRBV14 combines with J gene TRBJ2-3; D not certain. Germline-derived CDR1 and CDR2 are SGHDN and FVKESK. The CDR3 has 16 amino acids. V was clipped by 0 bases and J by 2 bases, with 12 bases between them. The CDR3 spells CASSQEMSGHTDTQYF. The CDR3 DNA is TGTGCCAGCAGCCAAGAAATGTCAGGCCACACAGATACGCAGTATTTT.

The chain is built from TRBV27 and TRBJ2-5, with D hard to call. Germline CDR1 reads MNHEY; CDR2 reads SMNVEV (reference sequence). The CDR3 loop spans 15 amino acids. V was cut by 4 bases and J by 5 bases, with 17 bases left in between. CDR3 residues: CASSSPVGPRETQYF. The DNA of the CDR3 is TGTGCCAGCAGTTCTCCGGTAGGACCAAGGGAGACCCAGTACTTC.

This clonotype has ten or more counts. The gene calls are TRBV19 and TRBJ2-5, with TRBD1 as a possible D gene (6 bases). Germline V lookup: CDR1 LNHDA, CDR2 SQIVND (reference sequence). Between the trimmed V and J ends, which lost 4 bases and 1 base, there was a span of 13 bases. CDR3 length: 15 residues. The DNA for the CDR3 is TGTGCCAGTAGTAAGGCGTTAGGGGGCCAAGAGACCCAGTACTTC. As protein: CASSKALGGQETQYF.

The CDR3 region is CAISSLAGGPITGTYNEQFF. In DNA, the CDR3 is TGTGCCATCAGTTCACTAGCGGGGGGGCCAATCACAGGTACCTACAATGAGCAGTTCTTC. The chain recombines TRBV10-3 with TRBJ2-1; 13 nucleotides agree with TRBD2. The CDR3 is made up of 20 amino acids. The ends lost 5 bases at V and 2 bases at J; junction bases unmatched: 15. CDR1 and CDR2 (germline): ENHRY, SYGVKD.

Written as DNA, the CDR3 is TGTGCCAGCAGCTTGGGGACTAGCGGCACCGGGGAGCTGTTTTTT. This sequence encodes CASSLGTSGTGELFF. The chain employs TRBV11-1 and TRBJ2-2; 11 nucleotides line up with TRBD2. The CDR3 extends over 15 amino acids. Germline CDR1 reads SGHAT; CDR2 reads FQDESV (reference sequence). Germline trimming cut 3 bases from V and 4 bases from J; bases unmatched to any gene: 1.

Only a few counts were recorded for this clonotype. The chain links TRBV6-5 to TRBJ2-7; TRBD2 matches at 11 bases. The germline gives CDR1 MNHEY, CDR2 SVGAGI. The CDR3 length is 15 residues. Losses at the gene ends were 6 bases for V and 5 bases for J; bases not matched to a gene: 9. For the CDR3, the DNA is TGTGCCAGCAGCCCCAAACTAGCGGGAGTCCACGAGCAGTACTTC. Translating gives CASSPKLAGVHEQYF.

Many counts were recorded for this clonotype. The chain is built from TRBV7-2 and TRBJ1-5; D remains unclear. Trimming pared 5 bases from V and 0 bases from J, leaving 11 bases between. The CDR3 has 15 residues. Germline V gene data show CDR1 as SGHTA and CDR2 as FQGNSA. This chain's CDR3 is CASSKDGYSNQPQHF. The CDR3 nucleotides read TGTGCCAGCAGCAAGGACGGTTATAGCAATCAGCCCCAGCATTTT.

This clonotype showed up many times. The genes are TRBV6-2 or TRBV6-3 and TRBJ1-6, with TRBD1 matching 9 bases. V lost 8 bases to trimming and J lost 10 bases; unmatched junction nucleotides: 9. The CDR3 runs 14 residues. The V gene's germline CDR1 is MNHEY and CDR2 SVGEGT. The CDR3 loop reads CASVKQGARSPLHF. CDR3 in DNA: TGTGCCAGCGTAAAACAGGGGGCGCGGTCACCCCTCCACTTT.

This clonotype was counted many times. Written as DNA, the CDR3 is TGTGCCAGCAGCCCTCGGGGAGGGCAACAGCCCCTCCACTTT. It codes for CASSPRGGQQPLHF. The rearrangement uses TRBV7-2 and TRBJ1-6; D gene ambiguous. Germline V gene data show CDR1 as SGHTA and CDR2 as FQGNSA. The CDR3 sequence is 14 residues long. Trimming removed 5 bases at V and 13 bases at J, with 18 bases between.

This chain connects TRBV20-1 to TRBJ2-3, with TRBD2 identical over 9 bases. The CDR3 has 17 residues. CDR1 and CDR2 (germline): DFQATT, SNEGSKA (reference sequence). V was clipped by 6 bases and J by 2 bases; unmatched bases: 15. In DNA form, the CDR3 reads TGCAGTGCACACGCATACCGAACTAGCGGGTACACAGATACGCAGTATTTT. It is translated as CSAHAYRTSGYTDTQYF.

The V call is TRBV2, the J call TRBJ1-4, with no clear D. Germline V CDR1 and CDR2: SNHLY, FYNNEI. Trimming removed 3 bases at V and 5 bases at J, with 7 bases between. The CDR3 is 13 residues long. DNA of the CDR3: TGTGCCAGCAGTGACGGTGTGAATGAAAAACTGTTTTTT. It yields the protein CASSDGVNEKLFF.

This chain links TRBV4-1 with TRBJ1-1; 9 bases align to TRBD1. Germline values: CDR1 MGHRA, CDR2 YSYEKL. The CDR3 sequence is 15 residues long. With 3 bases clipped from V and 5 bases from J, the junction kept 7 bases outside the gene matches. The CDR3 spells CASSQDRGSWTEAFF. DNA for the CDR3: TGCGCCAGCAGCCAGGACAGGGGATCATGGACTGAAGCTTTCTTT.

This clonotype has a handful of counts. The chain employs TRBV12-3 or TRBV12-4 and TRBJ2-7, with 7 positions matching TRBD1. This CDR3 has 14 amino acids. The V segment lost 6 bases and the J segment 2 bases; nucleotides outside the gene matches: 7. DNA for the CDR3: TGTGCCAGCAGGCACGACAGGGTTACCTACGAGCAGTACTTC. It specifies CASRHDRVTYEQYF.

In this sample, this clonotype turned up a few times. V and J are TRBV10-3 and TRBJ2-7, with a possible D match to TRBD1 (5 bases). Germline CDR1 ENHRY, CDR2 SYGVKD. The V and J ends lost 0 bases and 2 bases respectively, with 8 bases between them. The CDR3 runs to 14 residues. In DNA, the CDR3 is TGTGCCATCAGTGAGTCAGACAGAGCCTACGAGCAGTACTTC. Protein: CAISESDRAYEQYF.

The chain combines TRBV7-2 with TRBJ1-2; D might be TRBD1 (6 bases). This CDR3 contains 12 residues. CDR1 is SGHTA, CDR2 FQGNSA, per germline. V was pared by 5 bases and J by 5 bases, with 9 bases between. CDR3 sequence (DNA): TGTGCCAGCAGCGACACAGGGTATGGCTACACCTTC. Its translation: CASSDTGYGYTF. Full variable domain (remainder filled in from reference TRBV7-2 and TRBJ1-2): GAGVSQSPSNKVTEKGKDVELRCDPISGHTALYWYRQSLGQGLEFLIYFQGNSAPDKSGLPSDRFSAERTGGSVSTLTIQRTQQEDSAVYLCASSDTGYGYTFGSGTRLTVV.

This clonotype was counted ten times or more. The chain uses TRBV7-2 and TRBJ2-1; TRBD2 matches at 14 bases. The CDR3 spans 17 residues. Unmatched junction bases numbered 7, after V lost 5 bases and J lost 4 bases. Per germline, CDR1 SGHTA and CDR2 FQGNSA. In DNA form, the CDR3 reads TGTGCCAGCAGCCGGCGGGGGACTAGCGGGGGATACAATGAGCAGTTCTTC. This sequence encodes CASSRRGTSGGYNEQFF. The full variable domain, in which reference TRBV7-2 and TRBJ2-1 provide the parts outside the CDR3, is GAGVSQSPSNKVTEKGKDVELRCDPISGHTALYWYRQSLGQGLEFLIYFQGNSAPDKSGLPSDRFSAERTGGSVSTLTIQRTQQEDSAVYLCASSRRGTSGGYNEQFFGPGTRLTVL.

The V call is TRBV11-2, the J call TRBJ1-5, with D possibly TRBD1 on 5 matching bases. CDR1 is SGHAT and CDR2 is FQNNGV in the germline V gene. The CDR3 length is 14 residues. V was cut by 5 bases and J by 5 bases, with 13 bases left in between. The CDR3 bases are TGTGCCAGCAGCCCGGCGGGGGGACATCAGCCCCAGCATTTT. It codes for CASSPAGGHQPQHF.

This clonotype has at least ten counts. J is TRBJ2-7 and V is TRBV12-3 or TRBV12-4, with 10 bases aligning to TRBD2. This CDR3 spans 17 amino acids. J gave up 3 bases and V 5 bases, and 13 bases lay outside the gene matches. The CDR3 bases are TGTGCCAGCAGTCAGGCCGTACTAGCGGGGTTTCACTACGAGCAGTACTTC. This sequence encodes CASSQAVLAGFHYEQYF.

This clonotype showed up many times. This rearrangement joins TRBV6-2 or TRBV6-3 to TRBJ2-3, with D uncertain. The CDR3 contains 13 residues. From germline, CDR1 is MNHEY and CDR2 SVGEGT. The V end was cut by 0 bases, the J end by 6 bases, with 7 bases between. The CDR3 reads CASSYSRWDTQYF. The CDR3 DNA follows: TGTGCCAGCAGTTACTCCCGATGGGATACGCAGTATTTT.

This chain connects TRBV15 to TRBJ2-3, with 7 bases aligning to TRBD2. Losses at the gene ends were 4 bases for V and 7 bases for J; bases not matched to a gene: 8. The CDR3 contains 14 residues. The germline CDR1 and CDR2 sequences are LNHNV and YYDKDF (reference sequence). Written as DNA, the CDR3 is TGTGCCACCAGCAAGGGGACTACCACTCATACGCAGTATTTT. This gives the protein CATSKGTTTHTQYF.

This clonotype showed up many times. The genes are TRBV7-8 and TRBJ1-2, with 8 bases aligning to TRBD1. Trimming at V came to 2 bases and at J to 4 bases, leaving 6 bases not matched to a gene. The CDR3 is 15 amino acids. CDR1 and CDR2 (germline): SGHVS, FQNEAQ. The CDR3 protein is CASSLLQGASYGYTF. DNA for the CDR3: TGTGCCAGCAGCTTACTGCAGGGGGCATCCTATGGCTACACCTTC.

Ten or more counts support this clonotype. The chain joins TRBV7-2 to TRBJ1-2; 8 bases agree with TRBD1. CDR1 and CDR2 (germline): SGHTA, FQGNSA. Losses at the gene ends were 0 bases for V and 7 bases for J; bases not matched to a gene: 7. This CDR3 has 15 amino acids. The CDR3 region is CASSLAGAGGRGYTF. The CDR3 DNA follows: TGTGCCAGCAGCTTAGCTGGAGCAGGGGGCCGTGGCTACACCTTC. Variable domain in full (rest from reference TRBV7-2 and TRBJ1-2): GAGVSQSPSNKVTEKGKDVELRCDPISGHTALYWYRQSLGQGLEFLIYFQGNSAPDKSGLPSDRFSAERTGGSVSTLTIQRTQQEDSAVYLCASSLAGAGGRGYTFGSGTRLTVV.